The 30 T cell receptor beta chains below all came from one sample that was sequenced in a study of cytomegalovirus exposure and HLA in healthy donors. Both 60 Vbeta primers and 13 Jbeta primers went into the PCR. Method: immunoSEQ multiplex PCR; TCRdb's copy keeps in-frame clones and lacks some. The repertoire includes about 170,000 clones, approximately 80% of them detected once, and about 0.8% sits in the top ten. Sequencing used PBMCs. The receptors here all came from a female donor in good health and CMV-seronegative.

The count of this clone is one. The chain combines TRBV27 with TRBJ2-5; the match to TRBD2 covers 12 bases. Germline CDR1 and CDR2: MNHEY and SMNVEV (reference sequence). This CDR3 has 16 residues. After removal of 4 bases from V and 2 bases from J, the junction contained 5 bases not matched to a gene. CDR3 DNA: TGTGCCAGCAGTTCAACTAGCGGGGGGCCTCAAGAGACCCAGTACTTC. Amino acids: CASSSTSGGPQETQYF.

This chain uses TRBV9 with TRBJ2-5; possible D gene TRBD1, 5 bases. V was pared by 0 bases and J by 5 bases, with 14 bases between. In germline, CDR1 is SGDLS, CDR2 YYNGEE. The CDR3 length is 15 residues. The CDR3 region has the DNA TGTGCCAGCAGCGTAGCGGCAGGGCTGAGGGAGACCCAGTACTTC. It is translated as CASSVAAGLRETQYF.

V and J are TRBV28 and TRBJ1-1, with D possibly being TRBD1 (5 bases). This CDR3 is built from 14 residues. V was pared by 4 bases and J by 6 bases, with 15 bases between. CDR1 is MDHEN and CDR2 is SYDVKM in the germline V gene. CDR3 coding DNA: TGTGCCAGCAGTTCAAGACCGGGAGGGGCTGAAGCTTTCTTT. Translation gives CASSSRPGGAEAFF.

The chain combines TRBV27 with TRBJ2-1; no clear D gene. The CDR3 loop spans 12 amino acids. Per the germline V gene, CDR1 is MNHEY and CDR2 is SMNVEV (reference sequence). Trimming shortened V by 4 bases and J by 12 bases, and 13 bases separated the two germline ends. The CDR3 DNA reads TGTGCCAGCAGTTCACAAACGTCAGGGCAGTTCTTC. It encodes CASSSQTSGQFF.

This clone was seen only once. One junction end disagrees with the germline gene, perhaps due to a read error. The chain carries TRBV6-4 and TRBJ2-6, with TRBD1 matching over 7 bases. CDR1 and CDR2 from the germline V gene are MRHNA and SNTAGT. This CDR3 comprises 17 residues. As DNA, the CDR3 is TGTGCCAGCAGTCGACAGGGAATCGGGTCTGGGGCCAACGGCCTGACTTTC. Amino acid sequence: CASSRQGIGSGANGLTF.

The chain links TRBV5-4 to TRBJ1-3; TRBD1 might be the D (6 bases). Germline V lookup: CDR1 SGHNT, CDR2 YYREEE (reference sequence). CDR3 length: 15 residues. V lost 4 bases and J lost 7, with 18 bases in between. CDR3 nucleotide sequence: TGTGCCAGCAGCCAAAAAGAAGGGGGGGAGAACACCATATATTTT. Translation: CASSQKEGGENTIYF.

This clone was observed a few times. This chain uses TRBV7-9 with TRBJ1-4; 7 nucleotides align to TRBD1. The CDR3 is made up of 15 amino acids. The germline gives CDR1 SEHNR, CDR2 FQNEAQ (reference sequence). V trimming: 5 bases; J trimming: 6 bases; junction bases outside the gene matches: 9. CDR3 nucleotide sequence: TGTGCCAGCAGCCTGACAGGGAGGCTCTATGAAAAACTGTTTTTT. Its protein is CASSLTGRLYEKLFF.

The chain combines TRBV5-1 with TRBJ2-1; TRBD2 matches 10 bases. This CDR3 spans 14 amino acids. Trimming at V came to 4 bases and at J to 6 bases, leaving 4 bases not matched to a gene. Per the germline V gene, CDR1 is SGHRS and CDR2 is YFSETQ. The CDR3 bases are TGCGCCAGCAGCCAACGACTAGCGGGCAATGAGCAGTTCTTC. Amino acids: CASSQRLAGNEQFF.

Only a few counts were recorded for this clone. This chain joins TRBV7-2 and TRBJ1-1; D is ambiguous. Germline-derived CDR1 and CDR2 are SGHTA and FQGNSA. The CDR3 loop spans 14 amino acids. V lost 1 base, J lost 6 bases, and 12 bases lay in between. The CDR3 sequence: CASSLGSGNPEAFF. CDR3 sequence (DNA): TGTGCCAGCAGCTTAGGCTCGGGGAATCCTGAAGCTTTCTTT. Full variable domain (remainder filled in from reference TRBV7-2 and TRBJ1-1): GAGVSQSPSNKVTEKGKDVELRCDPISGHTALYWYRQSLGQGLEFLIYFQGNSAPDKSGLPSDRFSAERTGGSVSTLTIQRTQQEDSAVYLCASSLGSGNPEAFFGQGTRLTVV.

V and J are TRBV7-2 and TRBJ2-1; D might be TRBD2 (6 bases). CDR1 is SGHTA, CDR2 FQGNSA, per germline. V was shortened by 2 bases and J by 4 bases, with 18 bases between the two germline ends. The CDR3 has 17 residues. In nucleotides, the CDR3 is TGTGCCAGCAGCTTACGTCACGGGACTCTCTATTACAATGAGCAGTTCTTC. Translated, it gives CASSLRHGTLYYNEQFF.

The chain links TRBV7-9 to TRBJ1-5; a weak D match, TRBD1 (6 bases). This CDR3 has 15 residues. CDR1 and CDR2 (germline): SEHNR, FQNEAQ (reference sequence). V lost 6 bases and J lost 0, with 12 bases in between. CDR3 in amino acids: CASSDRSYSNQPQHF. The CDR3 bases are TGTGCCAGCAGTGACAGGAGCTATAGCAATCAGCCCCAGCATTTT.

The V call is TRBV29-1, the J call TRBJ2-6, with D possibly being TRBD1 (6 bases). Trimming cost V 6 bases and J 0 bases, with 9 bases left between them. Germline V gene sequence: CDR1 SQVTM, CDR2 ANQGSEA. The CDR3 is made up of 14 amino acids. CDR3 DNA sequence: TGCAGCGTCGGACAGACCTCTGGGGCCAACGTCCTGACTTTC. Its translation: CSVGQTSGANVLTF.

The chain recombines TRBV18 with TRBJ2-7, with 7 bases identical to TRBD2. Unmatched junction bases numbered 8, after V lost 3 bases and J lost 3 bases. In germline, CDR1 is KGHSH, CDR2 LQKENI. This CDR3 is 15 amino acids long. CDR3 in DNA: TGTGCCAGCTCACCCCCTAGCGGTCTGATCTACGAGCAGTACTTC. Protein: CASSPPSGLIYEQYF.

CDR3 bases: TGTGCCAGTAGTATCTCTCTCGGGGCGTCCGGGAGGGGAAACACCATATATTTT. Protein sequence: CASSISLGASGRGNTIYF. The chain uses TRBV19 and TRBJ1-3, with D maybe TRBD1 (5 bases). Germline CDR1 is LNHDA and CDR2 is SQIVND (reference sequence). This CDR3 spans 18 amino acids. Trimming stripped 3 bases from V and 4 bases from J, with 22 bases between. Full variable domain (outside the CDR3, taken from reference TRBV19 and TRBJ1-3): DGGITQSPKYLFRKEGQNVTLSCEQNLNHDAMYWYRQDPGQGLRLIYYSQIVNDFQKGDIAEGYSVSREKKESFPLTVTSAQKNPTAFYLCASSISLGASGRGNTIYFGEGSWLTVV.

This clone was recorded once. J is TRBJ2-7 and V is TRBV9; TRBD2 is a possible D gene (5 bases). There are 14 residues in the CDR3. Between the trimmed V and J ends, which lost 2 bases and 3 bases, there was a span of 12 bases. In germline, CDR1 is SGDLS, CDR2 YYNGEE. This CDR3 is CASSVGGLFYEQYF. The CDR3 coding sequence is TGTGCCAGCAGCGTGGGCGGACTGTTCTACGAGCAGTACTTC.

Details on this clone: The junction and the germline gene differ at one end; a read error may be behind it. The chain combines TRBV6-6 with TRBJ2-4; possible D gene TRBD1, 6 bases. The CDR3 length is 15 residues. Germline V CDR1 and CDR2: MNHNY, SVGAGI (reference sequence). CDR3 nucleotide sequence: TGTGCCAGCAGCGACGGACAGTTAGCCAAAAACAGTCAGTACTTC. Protein sequence: CASSDGQLAKNSQYF.

CDR3 nucleotides: TGTGCCAGCAGCTTGGCGGGAGAGGCTTTCTTT. Translation gives CASSLAGEAFF. The chain has TRBV5-6 and TRBJ1-1; D gene uncertain. Germline CDR1 and CDR2: SGHDT and YYEEEE. V was trimmed by 0 bases and J by 11 bases, leaving 8 bases between them. The CDR3 has 11 residues.

This clone was seen a few times. This sequence joins TRBV19 and TRBJ2-1, with 9 bases identical to TRBD2. With V trimmed by 6 bases and J by 0 bases, 18 bases remained unmatched. CDR3 length: 20 residues. Per germline, CDR1 LNHDA and CDR2 SQIVND (reference sequence). CDR3 sequence: CASSWGQSLLAGTSYNEQFF. CDR3 DNA sequence: TGTGCCAGTAGCTGGGGACAGTCTTTACTAGCGGGCACCTCCTACAATGAGCAGTTCTTC.

This chain joins TRBV6-5 and TRBJ1-6, with D tentatively TRBD1 (5 bases). Trimming left V 0 bases short and J 9 bases short, with 12 bases between. CDR1 and CDR2 from the germline V gene are MNHEY and SVGAGI. There are 15 residues in the CDR3. The DNA for the CDR3 is TGTGCCAGCAGTTACTCGGGGGGGGGAGGTTCACCCCTCCACTTT. Its translation: CASSYSGGGGSPLHF.

CDR3 nucleotide sequence: TGTGCCAGCCGACAGCGGGGCACAGATACGCAGTATTTT. Amino acids: CASRQRGTDTQYF. The chain has TRBV19 and TRBJ2-3; a possible D gene is TRBD2 (6 bases). V shed 9 bases and J shed 1 base, with 11 bases lying between them. CDR1 and CDR2 (germline): LNHDA, SQIVND (reference sequence). CDR3 length: 13 residues.

This rearrangement joins TRBV6-5 to TRBJ2-7; 9 nucleotides line up with TRBD2. CDR1 is MNHEY and CDR2 is SVGAGI in the germline V gene. V lost 4 bases to trimming and J lost 5 bases; unmatched junction nucleotides: 9. This CDR3 contains 15 residues. CDR3 sequence: CASSSWSGGTNEQYF. The CDR3 DNA is TGTGCCAGCAGTTCCTGGAGCGGGGGGACGAACGAGCAGTACTTC.

V usage is TRBV28 and J usage is TRBJ1-4; D not resolved. Trimming took off 8 bases at V and 5 bases at J, with 6 bases between the two ends. The CDR3 covers 11 residues. The germline V gene has CDR1 MDHEN and CDR2 SYDVKM. CDR3 DNA sequence: TGTGCCAGCTCAGGCAATGAAAAACTGTTTTTT. This encodes CASSGNEKLFF.

In the case of this clone: The identical CDR3 is also encoded by other nucleotide sequences in the sample. The V gene is TRBV2, the J gene TRBJ1-2; D gene ambiguous. There are 14 residues in the CDR3. Germline V lookup: CDR1 SNHLY, CDR2 FYNNEI. Trimming took off 3 bases at V and 0 bases at J, with 8 bases between the two ends. This CDR3 is CASSDRRANYGYTF. DNA of the CDR3: TGTGCCAGCAGTGATCGAAGAGCTAACTATGGCTACACCTTC. Combining the CDR3 with reference TRBV2 and TRBJ1-2 gives the whole variable domain EPEVTQTPSHQVTQMGQEVILRCVPISNHLYFYWYRQILGQKVEFLVSFYNNEISEKSEIFDDQFSVERPDGSNFTLKIRSTKLEDSAMYFCASSDRRANYGYTFGSGTRLTVV.

This sequence joins TRBV2 and TRBJ1-4; no definite D call. This CDR3 is 14 amino acids long. Germline CDR1 reads SNHLY; CDR2 reads FYNNEI. V was clipped by 8 bases and J by 1 base, with 11 bases between them. DNA for the CDR3: TGTGCCAGCTTGGTGTCAGAAACTAATGAAAAACTGTTTTTT. It translates to CASLVSETNEKLFF.

This chain connects TRBV25-1 to TRBJ1-1; D ambiguous. V dropped 6 bases and J dropped 1 base, with 15 bases sitting between them. The CDR3 has 15 amino acids. CDR1 is MGHDK and CDR2 is SYGVNS in the germline V gene. Written as DNA, the CDR3 is TGTGCCAGCAGCTCATCGGCGCGGAAGAACACTGAAGCTTTCTTT. It is translated as CASSSSARKNTEAFF.

This clone was detected only once. The chain has TRBV4-1 and TRBJ1-3; the D gene is possibly TRBD1 (6 bases). Trimming stripped 0 bases from V and 1 base from J, with 13 bases between. CDR3 length equals 17 residues. Germline CDR1 reads MGHRA; CDR2 reads YSYEKL. The CDR3 region has the DNA TGCGCCAGCAGCCAAGAACCGGGACACAGTTCTGGAAACACCATATATTTT. Translating it yields CASSQEPGHSSGNTIYF.

Points on this clone: Distinct nucleotide sequences in the sample also encode this CDR3. This sequence joins TRBV4-3 and TRBJ2-2; TRBD1 is a possible D gene (5 bases). The CDR3 is 14 amino acids. Between the trimmed V and J ends, which lost 0 bases and 6 bases, there was a span of 8 bases. CDR1 and CDR2 from the germline V gene are LGHNA and YSLEER. CDR3 loop: CASSQDRGSGELFF. In DNA, the CDR3 is TGCGCCAGCAGCCAAGATAGGGGCTCCGGGGAGCTGTTTTTT.

The rearrangement links TRBV5-1 to TRBJ1-2, with a possible D match to TRBD1 (5 bases). The CDR3 covers 14 residues. Germline assignment: CDR1 SGHRS and CDR2 YFSETQ. Trimming pared 3 bases from V and 4 bases from J, leaving 13 bases between. The CDR3 sequence is CASSSDGGGYGYTF. The DNA for the CDR3 is TGCGCCAGCAGCTCCGACGGGGGTGGCTATGGCTACACCTTC. The entire variable domain, with the rest obtained from reference TRBV5-1 and TRBJ1-2, is as follows: KAGVTQTPRYLIKTRGQQVTLSCSPISGHRSVSWYQQTPGQGLQFLFEYFSETQRNKGNFPGRFSGRQFSNSRSEMNVSTLELGDSALYLCASSSDGGGYGYTFGSGTRLTVV.

The rearrangement links TRBV11-2 to TRBJ2-5, with D unresolved. This CDR3 spans 15 amino acids. Trimming shortened V by 1 base and J by 2 bases, and 11 bases separated the two germline ends. The germline V gene encodes CDR1 SGHAT and CDR2 FQNNGV. Here the CDR3 DNA reads TGTGCCAGCAGCTTAGGTCTACCCGTACAAGAGACCCAGTACTTC. Protein product: CASSLGLPVQETQYF.

This clone has only one observation. V and J are TRBV6-1 and TRBJ2-7, with a weak D call TRBD2 (7 bases). CDR3 length: 14 amino acids. V was trimmed by 6 bases and J by 7 bases, leaving 19 bases between them. Germline assignment: CDR1 MNHNS and CDR2 SASEGT. CDR3 sequence: CASSDVGGGREQYF. For the CDR3, the DNA is TGTGCCAGCAGCGACGTGGGGGGGGGCCGGGAGCAGTACTTC.